The source of this T cell receptor beta chain is a study of beta chain features in type 1 diabetes (dated by TCRdb to 2017 to 2018). For context, the study as a whole: Mean age, gender distribution, total cell number and subset yield were not different between patients and healthy donors. In the study, TCRB repertoires of sorted circulating CD4+ T cell subsets from recently diagnosed type 1 diabetes patients were compared with those of matched healthy donors. A total of 107,917,701 sorted cells were examined across all samples, and the number of cells per subset was strongly correlated with RNA yield. Naive and central memory subsets were obtained from all 30 or so donors, but regulatory and stem cell-like memory subsets were isolated from only 8 patients and roughly eight healthy donors. Beyond this particular receptor, the publication reports: Shorter templates might be favored by PCR, yet because patient and control samples were amplified and corrected together, any such skew would affect both groups equally. Because cDNA was sequenced instead of genomic DNA, activated cells with high expression could be over-represented, although the groups did not differ in activation or CD3 levels. Naive, central memory and regulatory TCRB repertoires appeared more similar among patients than among healthy donors. Because the HLA sub-analyses included only small numbers of individuals, any influence of HLA type on TCRB rearrangement was left unresolved. A moderate but significant shortening of TCRB CDR3 length was observed in type 1 diabetes patients in all four CD4+ subsets. At VDJ recombination sites, type 1 diabetes patients had fewer insertions and more deleted nucleotides, which implies abnormalities in thymic rearrangement.

Each donor gave one peripheral blood draw, averaging approximately 120 mL, which was collected into heparinised tubes. A BD FACSAria II and a panel including CD45RO, CCR7, CD25, CD127, CD95 and CD27 were used to sort naive, central memory, regulatory and stem cell-like memory CD4+ T cells. Every sorted population had a purity above 95%. PBMCs were isolated immediately by Lymphoprep density gradient centrifugation and stained directly without culture. So that batch effects would be minimized, each experiment stained and sorted samples in pairs, pairing one healthy donor with one patient. This clone was observed a few times. Its antigen remains undetermined. One base away there is no much larger clone; base qualities are not given. All of the isolated RNA was reverse transcribed with the High Capacity cDNA Reverse Transcription Kit, so expressed TCRB transcripts were sequenced. Deep immunoSEQ sequencing was performed on naive, central memory and regulatory T cell samples, with an average of around 3.4 million total reads per sample. After sorted cells were lysed in RLT buffer, RNA was extracted with DNase-treated RNeasy Micro or Mini kits, with the choice depending on cell number. Each cell subset was processed on its own to prevent cross-contamination, while patient and healthy donor samples were processed together. The immunoSEQ multiplex PCR was used to amplify TCRB sequences from cDNA, yielding 87-bp fragments that span the CDR3 region. Sequencing of the amplicons was performed on the Illumina HiSeq platform. In the source study's methods: PCR bias was computationally corrected using synthetic template baselines, reads within Hamming distance 2 were collapsed, and singletons that could not be merged were discarded. Reads were aligned against IMGT so that V, D and J genes, CDR3 length and insertions or deletions at six rearrangement sites could be assigned. Within each subset, clonotype counts were normalized to the number of sorted cells before true diversity and Gini coefficients were calculated with the tcR R package. The overlap coefficient, calculated on TCRB nucleotide sequences, was used to measure repertoire sharing. TCRdb provides this immuneACCESS table in a form limited to in-frame rearrangements. Some clones are lacking; in checked studies, under half of them reflect an unresolved V gene, and why the rest are absent is not known. V and J calls and clone size come straight from that table; D and trimming were deduced from the DNA. This sample gives about 210,000 clones in total; 11% of them show up just once. Roughly 1.4% of the sample belongs to the ten largest clones.

The sample was central memory CD4+ T cells from blood. This sequence was found in a young man in good health.

CDR3 protein: CANSQGNEQFF. The bases are TGTGCCAACTCACAGGGGAATGAGCAGTTCTTC. The chain is encoded by TRBV6-6 joined to TRBJ2-1; 7 junctional bases match TRBD1. The cysteine opens and the phenylalanine closes a CDR3 of 11 amino acids. The only DNA kept is the CDR3, 33 bases in frame from the first base. V is pruned by 10 bases and J by 7 bases, leaving 4 bases of the junction without a gene match. Based on the germline V gene (reference sequence), the CDR1 and CDR2 sequences are MNHNY and SVGAGI.